Shown below are 15 T cell receptor beta chains from a single sample sequenced in a study of cytomegalovirus exposure and HLA in healthy donors. Sequenced by immunoSEQ multiplex PCR; TCRdb stores in-frame clones only, minus some. The sample contains 120,000 to 150,000 clones, about 89% of which appear only once. Sample: PBMCs. The receptors were sampled from a woman younger than 30 in good health and CMV-seropositive.

This chain joins TRBV6-5 and TRBJ2-3, with 7 bases aligning to TRBD1. J gave up 4 bases and V 7 bases, and 11 bases lay outside the gene matches. CDR3 length: 15 residues. The germline V gene has CDR1 MNHEY and CDR2 SVGAGI. CDR3 nucleotides: TGTGCCAGCACCCGAAGGGGGCAGGGCCCAGATACGCAGTATTTT. As protein: CASTRRGQGPDTQYF.

The count of this clone is one. This chain uses TRBV6-1 with TRBJ2-5; the match to TRBD1 covers 8 bases. From germline, CDR1 is MNHNS and CDR2 SASEGT. Unmatched junction bases numbered 10, after V lost 7 bases and J lost 6 bases. CDR3 length equals 14 residues. The CDR3 sequence: CASNEAGGGKTQYF. As DNA, the CDR3 is TGTGCCAGCAACGAAGCAGGGGGCGGAAAGACCCAGTACTTC.

V usage is TRBV11-3 and J usage is TRBJ2-7; 12 bases fit TRBD1. V shed 4 bases and J 2 bases; nucleotides not matched to a gene: 3. The CDR3 consists of 15 residues. The germline CDR1 and CDR2 sequences are SGHNT and YENEEA. The CDR3 spells CASSSRDRGPYEQYF. CDR3 DNA sequence: TGTGCCAGCAGCTCCCGGGACAGGGGGCCCTACGAGCAGTACTTC. Combining the CDR3 with reference TRBV11-3 and TRBJ2-7 gives the whole variable domain EAGVVQSPRYKIIEKKQPVAFWCNPISGHNTLYWYLQNLGQGPELLIRYENEEAVDDSQLPKDRFSAERLKGVDSTLKIQPAELGDSAVYLCASSSRDRGPYEQYFGPGTRLTVT.

V gene TRBV6-1 combines with J gene TRBJ2-7, with TRBD2 matching 7 bases. V lost 6 bases to trimming and J lost 0 bases; unmatched junction nucleotides: 8. The CDR3 consists of 15 residues. Germline CDR1 reads MNHNS; CDR2 reads SASEGT. DNA for the CDR3: TGTGCCAGCAGACTAAGCGGGATCCTCTCCTACGAGCAGTACTTC. Encoded protein: CASRLSGILSYEQYF.

In regard to this clone: A read error may account for a junction end that differs from germline. This CDR3 is CASRYFTGSSSYEQYF. As DNA, the CDR3 is TGTGCCAGCAGATACTTTACGGGGTCTTCCTCCTACGAGCAGTACTTC. The chain is built from TRBV6-5 and TRBJ2-7, with D perhaps TRBD2 (5 bases). Germline CDR1 is MNHEY and CDR2 is SVGAGI. This CDR3 has 16 residues.

The sample holds one count of this clone. The chain combines TRBV14 with TRBJ2-1, with 14 bases matching TRBD2. Germline CDR1 and CDR2: SGHDN and FVKESK. The ends lost 4 bases at V and 4 bases at J; junction bases unmatched: 12. There are 19 residues in the CDR3. As DNA, the CDR3 is TGTGCCAGCAGCCCTACTCTTAGACTAGCGGGAGGGACTTACAATGAGCAGTTCTTC. Protein product: CASSPTLRLAGGTYNEQFF.

This clone was found a few times. The rearrangement uses TRBV7-2 and TRBJ2-3; D not resolved. Trimming shortened V by 0 bases and J by 6 bases, and 10 bases separated the two germline ends. The CDR3 length is 14 residues. The germline V gene has CDR1 SGHTA and CDR2 FQGNSA. The CDR3 bases are TGTGCCAGCAGCTTAGCCCCTATAGCCGATACGCAGTATTTT. The encoded protein is CASSLAPIADTQYF. Filled out from reference TRBV7-2 and TRBJ2-3, the complete variable domain reads GAGVSQSPSNKVTEKGKDVELRCDPISGHTALYWYRQSLGQGLEFLIYFQGNSAPDKSGLPSDRFSAERTGGSVSTLTIQRTQQEDSAVYLCASSLAPIADTQYFGPGTRLTVL.

The rearrangement links TRBV6-1 to TRBJ1-1; D unresolved. Deletions cut 2 bases from V and 4 bases from J, with 11 bases between. The CDR3 is made up of 14 amino acids. Looked up from germline, CDR1 is MNHNS and CDR2 is SASEGT. CDR3 in amino acids: CASSEYEGSTEAFF. CDR3 bases: TGTGCCAGCAGTGAATACGAGGGCAGCACTGAAGCTTTCTTT.

V gene TRBV5-4 combines with J gene TRBJ2-3; 11 bases map to TRBD1. The CDR3 covers 15 residues. Per germline, CDR1 SGHNT and CDR2 YYREEE (reference sequence). J was trimmed by 4 bases and V by 4 bases; bases with no gene match: 5. In nucleotides, the CDR3 is TGTGCCAGCAGCCAAGGGGGACAGGGGGCAGATACGCAGTATTTT. Protein: CASSQGGQGADTQYF.

J is TRBJ2-7 and V is TRBV6-6; D might be TRBD2 (5 bases). Germline CDR1 MNHNY, CDR2 SVGAGI (reference sequence). The CDR3 has 13 residues. V was clipped by 3 bases and J by 2 bases, with 8 bases between them. The CDR3 here is CASSYPGTYEQYF. CDR3 nucleotides: TGTGCCAGCAGTTATCCGGGAACCTACGAGCAGTACTTC.

This chain joins TRBV7-6 and TRBJ2-7, with TRBD2 matching over 9 bases. Per the germline V gene, CDR1 is SGHVS and CDR2 is FNYEAQ. Losses at the gene ends were 5 bases for V and 4 bases for J; bases not matched to a gene: 12. The CDR3 length is 16 residues. CDR3 region: CASSPSNRAGGYEQYF. The CDR3, as DNA: TGTGCCAGCAGCCCCTCCAACCGGGCGGGAGGGTACGAGCAGTACTTC. Complete variable domain (other parts from reference TRBV7-6 and TRBJ2-7): GAGVSQSPRYKVTKRGQDVALRCDPISGHVSLYWYRQALGQGPEFLTYFNYEAQQDKSGLPNDRFSAERPEGSISTLTIQRTEQRDSAMYRCASSPSNRAGGYEQYFGPGTRLTVT.

The chain recombines TRBV28 with TRBJ2-3, with 7 bases identical to TRBD1. The CDR3 is made up of 15 amino acids. Germline CDR1 MDHEN, CDR2 SYDVKM. The ends lost 5 bases at V and 1 base at J; junction bases unmatched: 6. The CDR3 bases are TGTGCCAGCAGTCGACAGGGTAGTGGCACAGATACGCAGTATTTT. Its translation: CASSRQGSGTDTQYF.

The chain joins TRBV5-1 to TRBJ2-3; the match to TRBD2 covers 10 bases. This CDR3 has 17 residues. V shed 0 bases, J shed 4 bases, and the junction held 8 bases outside the gene matches. Germline V lookup: CDR1 SGHRS, CDR2 YFSETQ. CDR3 sequence: CASSLAALSGGADTQYF. CDR3 nucleotides: TGCGCCAGCAGCTTGGCCGCACTAAGCGGGGGGGCAGATACGCAGTATTTT.

The chain carries TRBV9 and TRBJ2-1, with D tentatively TRBD2 (6 bases). This CDR3 is 13 amino acids long. Trimming removed 0 bases at V and 7 bases at J, with 8 bases between. CDR1 is SGDLS, CDR2 YYNGEE, per germline. The chain's CDR3 is CASSVGTTNEQFF. The CDR3 nucleotides read TGTGCCAGCAGCGTAGGGACTACTAATGAGCAGTTCTTC.

The V and J genes are TRBV7-9 and TRBJ2-7; 9 bases match TRBD1. The V segment lost 5 bases and the J segment 4 bases; nucleotides outside the gene matches: 6. The germline V gene encodes CDR1 SEHNR and CDR2 FQNEAQ (reference sequence). The CDR3 length is 14 residues. The CDR3 spells CASSPGQGPYEQYF. CDR3 coding DNA: TGTGCCAGCAGCCCGGGACAGGGTCCGTACGAGCAGTACTTC.